This T cell receptor beta chain was documented in a study of cytomegalovirus exposure and HLA in healthy donors. A multiplex PCR was run with 60 Vbeta primers and 13 Jbeta primers. Sequencing was performed with immunoSEQ multiplex PCR; in TCRdb, only in-frame clones are kept and a portion is missing. Here the sample table reports approximately 120,000 clones. CDR3 length: 15 residues. Germline lookup yields CDR1 ENHRY and CDR2 SYGVKD. The V and J ends lost 4 bases and 5 bases, in that order; junction bases with no gene match: 6. The sample consisted of PBMCs. This clonotype originated in a middle-aged man in good health and CMV-seronegative. This rearrangement joins TRBV10-3 to TRBJ1-5; 9 bases line up with TRBD1. The DNA for the CDR3 is TGTGCCATCAGTGCAGGGACAGGGTGGGATCAGCCCCAGCATTTT. It yields the protein CAISAGTGWDQPQHF.